These 25 T cell receptor beta chains were all obtained from the same sample, sequenced in a study of blood T cell repertoires in COVID-19. Profiled with immunoSEQ multiplex PCR; TCRdb holds only in-frame clones, not every one. Of 150,000 to 200,000 clones in the sample, around 85% are singletons; the top ten hold 1% to 1.5%. The sample consisted of peripheral blood. These receptors all stem from a man aged 55 to 69 who had recovered from COVID-19.

This clone was counted a single time. Other DNA sequences within the sample encode an identical CDR3. The V gene is TRBV7-2, the J gene TRBJ1-2; D is possibly TRBD1 (5 bases). Trimming took 0 bases from V and 4 from J, leaving 9 bases between them. The CDR3 sequence is 14 residues long. From germline, CDR1 is SGHTA and CDR2 FQGNSA. The chain's CDR3 is CASSLAGGSYGYTF. CDR3 coding DNA: TGTGCCAGCAGCTTAGCGGGGGGAAGCTATGGCTACACCTTC.

The V gene is TRBV6-5, the J gene TRBJ2-3; possible D gene TRBD1, 6 bases. V was trimmed by 4 bases and J by 4 bases, leaving 15 bases between them. This CDR3 has 15 residues. The germline V gene has CDR1 MNHEY and CDR2 SVGAGI. CDR3 amino acids: CASSFNRVRADTQYF. The CDR3 DNA follows: TGTGCCAGCAGTTTCAACAGGGTGCGGGCAGATACGCAGTATTTT.

The CDR3 bases are TGCAGCGGACAGGGGAGGGACACCGGGGAGCTGTTTTTT. Residues: CSGQGRDTGELFF. The rearrangement joins TRBV29-1 to TRBJ2-2, with D perhaps TRBD1 (8 bases). Germline CDR1 is SQVTM and CDR2 is ANQGSEA. The CDR3 is 13 residues long. V shed 7 bases and J shed 3 bases, with 12 bases lying between them.

The rearrangement uses TRBV12-3 or TRBV12-4 and TRBJ1-1, with D perhaps matching TRBD1 (5 bases). V dropped 7 bases and J dropped 4 bases, with 13 bases sitting between them. This CDR3 contains 13 residues. CDR3 sequence: CASKSQGGTEAFF. The CDR3 DNA sequence: TGTGCCAGCAAGTCCCAGGGAGGCACTGAAGCTTTCTTT.

In this sample, this clone turned up once. The chain links TRBV5-1 to TRBJ1-1; no definite D call. CDR1 and CDR2 from the germline V gene are SGHRS and YFSETQ. This CDR3 comprises 14 residues. The V end lost 2 bases, the J end lost 5 bases, and 13 bases lay between the germline ends. The CDR3 bases are TGCGCCAGCAGCTTAGCCCTTGACGGGACTGAAGCTTTCTTT. This gives the protein CASSLALDGTEAFF.

J is TRBJ2-1 and V is TRBV4-3, with 8 positions matching TRBD2. CDR3 size: 17 residues. The V gene end was trimmed by 0 bases and the J gene end by 6 bases; junction bases not matched to a gene: 10. The germline gives CDR1 LGHNA, CDR2 YSLEER. Here the CDR3 reads CASSQEYGGAAPNEQFF. The CDR3 DNA reads TGCGCCAGCAGCCAAGAGTACGGGGGGGCGGCACCCAATGAGCAGTTCTTC.

This rearrangement joins TRBV7-8 to TRBJ2-2; D may be TRBD2 (5 bases). Germline CDR1 SGHVS, CDR2 FQNEAQ. Trimming removed 2 bases at V and 3 bases at J, with 13 bases between. The CDR3 is 16 residues long. DNA of the CDR3: TGTGCCAGCAGCTTATTTCAGGAGAGGGACACCGGGGAGCTGTTTTTT. It codes for CASSLFQERDTGELFF.

This clone was picked up a small number of times. This chain uses TRBV9 with TRBJ2-1; perhaps TRBD1 as D (6 bases). Per the germline V gene, CDR1 is SGDLS and CDR2 is YYNGEE. This CDR3 has 16 amino acids. V dropped 2 bases and J dropped 0 bases, with 12 bases sitting between them. The CDR3 protein is CASSVLGGPSYNEQFF. The DNA for the CDR3 is TGTGCCAGCAGCGTCCTAGGGGGTCCCTCCTACAATGAGCAGTTCTTC.

CDR3 region: CASSTPLGGSMNTEAFF. The CDR3 coding sequence is TGTGCCAGTAGTACCCCCCTAGGCGGCAGCATGAACACTGAAGCTTTCTTT. J is TRBJ1-1 and V is TRBV19; D not certain. CDR3 length: 17 residues. Trimming cost V 4 bases and J 0 bases, with 18 bases left between them. CDR1 is LNHDA and CDR2 is SQIVND in the germline V gene (reference sequence).

The chain combines TRBV2 with TRBJ1-2; perhaps TRBD1 as D (5 bases). CDR1 SNHLY and CDR2 FYNNEI come from the germline V gene. The CDR3 sequence is 13 residues long. V lost 4 bases and J lost 2, with 8 bases in between. CDR3 protein: CASSAQGNYGYTF. The CDR3 DNA reads as TGTGCCAGCAGTGCCCAGGGAAACTATGGCTACACCTTC.

The chain joins TRBV3-1 (or the pseudogene TRBV3-2) to TRBJ2-1; D is uncertain. V was cut by 1 base and J by 10 bases, with 17 bases left in between. Germline values: CDR1 LGHDT, CDR2 YNNKEL (reference sequence). The CDR3 contains 15 residues. The CDR3 reads CASSQGPLGSREQFF. DNA of the CDR3: TGTGCCAGCAGCCAAGGGCCTCTAGGATCGCGCGAGCAGTTCTTC.

Only a few counts were recorded for this clone. The rearrangement uses TRBV30 and TRBJ2-7; TRBD1 is a possible D gene (6 bases). This CDR3 comprises 15 residues. Germline values: CDR1 GTSNPN, CDR2 SVGIG (reference sequence). Between the trimmed V and J ends, which lost 3 bases and 2 bases, there was a span of 17 bases. This CDR3 reads CAWSGDLDRTYEQYF. The CDR3 region has the DNA TGTGCCTGGAGCGGAGATTTGGACAGAACCTACGAGCAGTACTTC.

The V gene is TRBV6-5, the J gene TRBJ1-5, with D maybe TRBD1 (5 bases). With 8 bases removed from V and 5 bases from J, the gap between germline ends came to 16 bases. The CDR3 contains 14 residues. CDR1 and CDR2 (germline): MNHEY, SVGAGI. The CDR3 DNA is TGTGCCAGCGATCGGGGGAATCAGTATCAGCCCCAGCATTTT. Translation: CASDRGNQYQPQHF.

The chain has TRBV6-5 and TRBJ1-6, with D possibly being TRBD1 (5 bases). V gave up 0 bases and J gave up 10 bases, with 13 bases separating them. The CDR3 length is 15 residues. From germline, CDR1 is MNHEY and CDR2 SVGAGI. CDR3 in amino acids: CASSYSRGGSSPLHF. In nucleotides, the CDR3 is TGTGCCAGCAGTTACTCAAGGGGAGGATCCTCACCCCTCCACTTT.

The chain employs TRBV12-3 or TRBV12-4 and TRBJ2-7; the match to TRBD1 covers 7 bases. V dropped 6 bases and J dropped 12; count of bases not matched to a gene: 11. CDR3 length equals 12 residues. Here the CDR3 reads CASSQTGVDRYF. Written as DNA, the CDR3 is TGTGCCAGCAGCCAAACAGGGGTGGATAGGTACTTC.

The chain links TRBV21-1 to TRBJ1-5; the D segment call TRBD1 is taken from the table without a DNA check. TRBV21-1 is given as a pseudogene. The CDR3 extends over 16 amino acids. CDR3 DNA sequence: TGTGCCAGCAACCACTCATTAGACAGGTGGAATCAGCCCCAGCATTTT. Translated: CASNHSLDRWNQPQHF.

Comment on this clone: A read error may explain this, as a much larger clone is one base away. The chain combines TRBV7-8 with TRBJ2-5; D uncertain. The germline CDR1 and CDR2 sequences are SGHVS and FQNEAQ. This CDR3 contains 12 residues. The V end was cut by 0 bases, the J end by 4 bases, with 3 bases between. CDR3 DNA: TGTGCCAGCAGCTTAGCCGGAGAGACCCAGTACTTC. Its translation is CASSLAGETQYF.

The chain recombines TRBV13 with TRBJ2-2; TRBD2 might be the D (7 bases). The CDR3 is 15 amino acids. V lost 5 bases to trimming and J lost 5 bases, with 15 bases between them. Germline CDR1 and CDR2: PRHDT and FYEKMQ (reference sequence). The CDR3 nucleotides are TGTGCCAGCAGCCCGAGGGGGGGTGCAACCGGGGAGCTGTTTTTT. It codes for CASSPRGGATGELFF.

The DNA for the CDR3 is TGTGCCAGCAGCCTCTACGGGGCGGCAGGGGGAGTGGATACGCAGTATTTT. Translation gives CASSLYGAAGGVDTQYF. This chain connects TRBV14 to TRBJ2-3; TRBD1 agrees at 7 bases. CDR3 size: 17 residues. The V gene's germline CDR1 is SGHDN and CDR2 FVKESK. V lost 4 bases, J lost 6 bases, and 16 bases stayed unmatched.

J is TRBJ1-5 and V is TRBV6-5; 9 positions agree with TRBD1. Germline V lookup: CDR1 MNHEY, CDR2 SVGAGI. This CDR3 contains 15 residues. Trimming removed 6 bases from V and 3 bases from J; junction bases left unmatched: 6. The CDR3 nucleotides read TGTGCCAGCAGATTGGGACAGGGACCCAATCAGCCCCAGCATTTT. It specifies CASRLGQGPNQPQHF.

The chain combines TRBV7-3 with TRBJ1-2, with a tentative D call TRBD1 (5 bases). Germline CDR1 and CDR2: SGHTA and FQGTGA. The CDR3 is made up of 15 amino acids. V was shortened by 1 base and J by 6 bases, with 15 bases between the two germline ends. CDR3 nucleotides: TGTGCCAGCAGCTTAAACGGGGGACCGGGGAATGGCTACACCTTC. It translates to CASSLNGGPGNGYTF.

The chain has TRBV19 and TRBJ1-2; D is uncertain. V was clipped by 6 bases and J by 5 bases, with 10 bases between them. Germline V gene sequence: CDR1 LNHDA, CDR2 SQIVND (reference sequence). This CDR3 has 12 residues. CDR3 nucleotides: TGTGCCAGTAGCCCCGCGGGGTATGGCTACACCTTC. Translated: CASSPAGYGYTF.

The V gene is TRBV19, the J gene TRBJ1-4; possibly TRBD1 for D (6 bases). This CDR3 is built from 15 residues. V was pared by 1 base and J by 4 bases, with 10 bases between. CDR1 and CDR2 from the germline V gene are LNHDA and SQIVND (reference sequence). The CDR3 nucleotides are TGTGCCAGTAGTATAGGGACAGATTTTAATGAAAAACTGTTTTTT. Translated: CASSIGTDFNEKLFF.

This chain links TRBV5-1 with TRBJ2-3, with D possibly being TRBD1 (6 bases). The CDR3 loop spans 15 amino acids. Germline CDR1 reads SGHRS; CDR2 reads YFSETQ. Trimming shortened V by 2 bases and J by 0 bases, and 10 bases separated the two germline ends. This chain's CDR3 is CASSLNRVSTDTQYF. The CDR3 DNA is TGCGCCAGCAGCTTAAACAGGGTTAGCACAGATACGCAGTATTTT.

V and J are TRBV7-9 and TRBJ2-7, with D perhaps TRBD2 (6 bases). V lost 0 bases to trimming and J lost 2 bases, with 11 bases between them. Germline values: CDR1 SEHNR, CDR2 FQNEAQ (reference sequence). The CDR3 is 15 residues long. DNA for the CDR3: TGTGCCAGCAGCTTAGCGCGGGGCCTGACCTACGAGCAGTACTTC. It codes for CASSLARGLTYEQYF.